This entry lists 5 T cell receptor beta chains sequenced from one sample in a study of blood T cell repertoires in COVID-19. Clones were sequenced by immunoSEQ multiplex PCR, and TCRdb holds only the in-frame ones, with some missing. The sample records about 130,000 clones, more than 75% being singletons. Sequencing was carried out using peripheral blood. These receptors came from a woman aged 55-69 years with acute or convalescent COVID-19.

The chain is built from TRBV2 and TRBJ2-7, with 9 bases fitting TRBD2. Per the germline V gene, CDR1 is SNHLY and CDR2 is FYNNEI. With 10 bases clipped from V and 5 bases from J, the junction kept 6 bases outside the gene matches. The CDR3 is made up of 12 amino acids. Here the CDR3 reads CAISGRRDEQYV. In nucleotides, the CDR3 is TGTGCCATAAGCGGGAGGAGGGACGAGCAGTACGTC.

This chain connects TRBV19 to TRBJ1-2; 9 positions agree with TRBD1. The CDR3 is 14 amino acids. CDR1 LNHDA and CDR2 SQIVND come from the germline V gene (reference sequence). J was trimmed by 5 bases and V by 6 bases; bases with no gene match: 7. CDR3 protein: CASSRDRVSYGYTF. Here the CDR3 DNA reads TGTGCCAGTAGCCGGGACAGGGTTTCATATGGCTACACCTTC.

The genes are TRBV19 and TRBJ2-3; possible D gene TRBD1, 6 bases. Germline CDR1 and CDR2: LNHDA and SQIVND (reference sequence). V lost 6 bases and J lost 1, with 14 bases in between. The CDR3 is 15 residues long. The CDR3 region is CASRTTGSGTDTQYF. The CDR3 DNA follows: TGTGCCAGTAGGACCACAGGGTCAGGCACAGATACGCAGTATTTT.

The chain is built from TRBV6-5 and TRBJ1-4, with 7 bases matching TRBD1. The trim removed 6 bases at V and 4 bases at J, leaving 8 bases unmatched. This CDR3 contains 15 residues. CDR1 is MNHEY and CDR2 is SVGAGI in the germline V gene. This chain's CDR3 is CASSARGLGNEKLFF. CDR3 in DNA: TGTGCCAGCAGCGCTAGGGGGCTCGGTAATGAAAAACTGTTTTTT.

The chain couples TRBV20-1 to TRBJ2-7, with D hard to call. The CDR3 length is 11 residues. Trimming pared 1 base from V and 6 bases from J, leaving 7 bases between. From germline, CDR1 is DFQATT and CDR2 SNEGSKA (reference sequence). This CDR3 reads CSARVVREQYF. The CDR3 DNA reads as TGCAGTGCTAGAGTGGTGCGCGAGCAGTACTTC.